The source of this TCR beta chain is a study of CD8 T cells in ankylosing spondylitis. Study-wide findings and caveats: CD8+ disease-linked clones were present at relatively low frequencies in blood. According to the report, clones linked to the disease were significantly enriched in matched synovial fluid samples taken from ankylosing spondylitis patients.

With 8 bases removed from V and 0 bases from J, the gap between germline ends came to 20 bases. The CDR3 contains 16 residues. Germline assignment: CDR1 MNHNS and CDR2 SASEGT. As the method for making TCR beta libraries, quantitative 5'-RACE with molecular barcodes was used. A single record per CDR3 protein comes from TCRdb applying MiXCR to the 5' RACE reads. The table has roughly 200,000 distinct CDR3 sequences, around 13% seen once. With regard to this clonotype: The antigen is not known.

The receptor was isolated from a male donor with ankylosing spondylitis or in good health (not recorded which). The chain employs TRBV6-1 and TRBJ2-7; TRBD2 is a possible D gene (5 bases). The specimen sequenced was blood, either unsorted or a sorted T cell fraction (not recorded which). The CDR3 bases are TGTGCCAGCGCAATTGGAGGTCTAGACTACTCCTACGAGCAGTACTTC. Encoded protein: CASAIGGLDYSYEQYF.